This T cell receptor (beta chain) came from a study of blood T cells in healthy people across ages. Study outcomes and limitations: Researchers report that TCR beta diversity correlated strongly with naive T cell percentage. PBMC samples, being unsorted, prevented any conclusive comparison of naive and antigen-experienced cells.

This clonotype was seen at least ten times. Its antigen is not known. Using a J-beta primer mix together with a sample-barcoded 5' primer, a second PCR was run for roughly 6 to 12 cycles. TCRdb re-called the 5' RACE reads through MiXCR, storing one row per CDR3 protein. The data show about 1,000,000 distinct CDR3 sequences, around 45% seen once. Looked up from germline, CDR1 is MGHRA and CDR2 is YSYEKL. CDR3 length: 15 amino acids. Trimming stripped 4 bases from V and 3 bases from J, with 16 bases between. This chain joins TRBV4-1 and TRBJ2-7, with unresolved D. The TCR was taken from a woman in her sixties or seventies in good health. The sequenced sample was blood. The CDR3 nucleotides are TGCGCCAGCAGCCTAAGTAATACAGATTACTACGAGCAGTACTTC. Translated, it gives CASSLSNTDYYEQYF.